The 27 T cell receptor beta chains listed next were all sequenced from one sample in a study of blood T cell repertoires in COVID-19. TCRdb's copy holds only in-frame clones and misses some; the assay was immunoSEQ multiplex PCR. The sample gives nearly 250,000 clones, 86% of which show up once; under 2% is in the top ten. Sequencing was done on a sample of peripheral blood. These receptors all stem from an older woman who had recovered from COVID-19.

This clone was detected only once. The rearrangement uses TRBV5-1 and TRBJ2-3; weak D call: TRBD2 (5 bases). This CDR3 spans 14 amino acids. Germline values: CDR1 SGHRS, CDR2 YFSETQ. The V and J ends lost 0 bases and 2 bases respectively, with 7 bases between them. In DNA, the CDR3 is TGCGCCAGCAGCTTGGGAGCGGCCACAGATACGCAGTATTTT. Amino acid sequence: CASSLGAATDTQYF.

This clone turned up a few times. J is TRBJ2-1 and V is TRBV7-3, with TRBD2 identical over 8 bases. V dropped 1 base and J dropped 10; count of bases not matched to a gene: 6. Germline V gene data show CDR1 as SGHTA and CDR2 as FQGTGA. The CDR3 has 14 residues. The CDR3 protein is CASSLSGTSREQFF. CDR3 bases: TGTGCCAGCAGCTTAAGCGGGACTAGTAGGGAGCAGTTCTTC. The full variable domain, in which reference TRBV7-3 and TRBJ2-1 provide the parts outside the CDR3, is GAGVSQTPSNKVTEKGKYVELRCDPISGHTALYWYRQSLGQGPEFLIYFQGTGAADDSGLPNDRFFAVRPEGSVSTLKIQRTERGDSAVYLCASSLSGTSREQFFGPGTRLTVL.

This clone was picked up one time. This chain joins TRBV19 and TRBJ2-1; tentative D call: TRBD1 (6 bases). Germline CDR1 LNHDA, CDR2 SQIVND (reference sequence). The CDR3 contains 15 residues. V shed 7 bases and J shed 0 bases, with 13 bases lying between them. For the CDR3, the DNA is TGTGCCAGTACTCAACAGGGAAGCTCCTACAATGAGCAGTTCTTC. This sequence encodes CASTQQGSSYNEQFF.

The chain joins TRBV7-2 to TRBJ1-1, with D uncertain. The ends were cut back, 6 bases at V and 0 bases at J, with 14 bases in the middle. Germline CDR1 reads SGHTA; CDR2 reads FQGNSA. This CDR3 region has 15 residues. CDR3 loop: CASSKGAVLNTEAFF. The CDR3 DNA is TGTGCCAGCAGTAAGGGAGCTGTACTGAACACTGAAGCTTTCTTT.

V is TRBV7-3 and J is TRBJ1-2; TRBD1 matches 9 bases. There are 15 residues in the CDR3. V shed 5 bases, J shed 8 bases, and the junction held 12 bases outside the gene matches. In germline, CDR1 is SGHTA, CDR2 FQGTGA. The CDR3 region is CASSLSRQGGGGYTF. The CDR3, as DNA: TGTGCCAGCAGCCTCTCCCGACAGGGGGGAGGAGGCTACACCTTC.

The V call is TRBV7-2, the J call TRBJ2-1; D may be TRBD2 (5 bases). The CDR3 has 15 amino acids. V dropped 5 bases and J dropped 2 bases, with 13 bases sitting between them. Germline CDR1 and CDR2: SGHTA and FQGNSA. The CDR3 DNA is TGTGCCAGCAGCCCGGAGGAGGCCGCCTACAATGAGCAGTTCTTC. Amino acids: CASSPEEAAYNEQFF.

CDR3: CANSGDYGYTF. The CDR3 nucleotides read TGTGCCAATTCAGGGGACTATGGCTACACCTTC. The chain couples TRBV6-5 to TRBJ1-2, with a weak D call TRBD1 (6 bases). The CDR3 length is 11 residues. CDR1 and CDR2 (germline): MNHEY, SVGAGI. The V end lost 10 bases, the J end lost 3 bases, and 9 bases lay between the germline ends.

This chain connects TRBV5-1 to TRBJ2-7; 10 nucleotides match TRBD2. CDR3 length: 15 residues. Unmatched junction bases numbered 3, after V lost 0 bases and J lost 3 bases. The germline gives CDR1 SGHRS, CDR2 YFSETQ. The CDR3 region is CASSLVSSGGYEQYF. The CDR3 nucleotides are TGCGCCAGCAGCTTGGTTTCTAGCGGGGGCTACGAGCAGTACTTC.

The CDR3 DNA reads as TGTGCCAGCAGGCAAACAGGTGACGGCTATGGCTACACCTTC. Protein product: CASRQTGDGYGYTF. This rearrangement joins TRBV5-5 to TRBJ1-2; perhaps TRBD1 as D (5 bases). The germline V and J ends were trimmed by 5 bases and 4 bases, with 15 bases remaining between them. Germline CDR1 SGHKS, CDR2 YYEKEE (reference sequence). The CDR3 length is 14 residues.

The DNA of the CDR3 is TGTGCCAGCAGCCTCCTCTACTCCGGCGCGGGGGGCCCCAAGGAGCAGTTCTTC. Its protein product is CASSLLYSGAGGPKEQFF. The chain uses TRBV7-9 and TRBJ2-1; 8 bases are a match to TRBD2. Germline CDR1 SEHNR, CDR2 FQNEAQ (reference sequence). The length of the CDR3 is 18 residues. Trimming at V came to 5 bases and at J to 10 bases, leaving 22 bases not matched to a gene.

The V gene is TRBV18, the J gene TRBJ2-7; TRBD1 aligns across 9 bases. The CDR3 contains 12 residues. V lost 4 bases and J lost 6; bases outside the gene matches: 1. Germline CDR1 and CDR2: KGHSH and LQKENI. CDR3 sequence reads: CASSQQGAEQYF. In DNA form, the CDR3 reads TGTGCCAGCTCACAACAGGGGGCCGAGCAGTACTTC.

About this clone itself: This may stem from a read error, because a much larger clone lies one nucleotide away. The same CDR3 can be traced to other DNA sequences in this sample. V usage is TRBV27 and J usage is TRBJ2-7; no firm D call. Germline V gene sequence: CDR1 MNHEY, CDR2 SMNVEV (reference sequence). Trimming pared 6 bases from V and 0 bases from J, leaving 6 bases between. This CDR3 has 12 amino acids. CDR3 in DNA: TGTGCCAGCAGCTCCAGCTCCTACGAGCAGTACTTC. It encodes CASSSSSYEQYF.

This chain joins TRBV7-2 and TRBJ2-2; 13 bases map to TRBD2. After removal of 6 bases from V and 5 bases from J, the junction contained 6 bases not matched to a gene. CDR3 size: 16 residues. Germline values: CDR1 SGHTA, CDR2 FQGNSA. The CDR3 coding sequence is TGTGCCAGCAGGGGACTAGCGGGGAGGCGTACCGGGGAGCTGTTTTTT. Translating gives CASRGLAGRRTGELFF. The full variable domain, rest sourced from reference TRBV7-2 and TRBJ2-2, is GAGVSQSPSNKVTEKGKDVELRCDPISGHTALYWYRQSLGQGLEFLIYFQGNSAPDKSGLPSDRFSAERTGGSVSTLTIQRTQQEDSAVYLCASRGLAGRRTGELFFGEGSRLTVL.

The chain uses TRBV4-2 and TRBJ2-7; the match to TRBD1 covers 9 bases. This CDR3 region has 16 residues. CDR1 and CDR2 from the germline V gene are LGHNA and YNFKEQ. Losses at the gene ends were 2 bases for V and 2 bases for J; bases not matched to a gene: 7. CDR3 DNA sequence: TGTGCCAGCAGCCAAACCGGGACAGGGATAACCTACGAGCAGTACTTC. Protein: CASSQTGTGITYEQYF.

The V gene is TRBV28, the J gene TRBJ2-5; no definite D call. V gave up 5 bases and J gave up 5 bases, with 15 bases separating them. The V gene's germline CDR1 is MDHEN and CDR2 SYDVKM. The CDR3 loop spans 14 amino acids. Written as DNA, the CDR3 is TGTGCCAGCAGTCCCTTAAGAGGTTCGGAGACCCAGTACTTC. As protein: CASSPLRGSETQYF.

The chain couples TRBV7-9 to TRBJ2-5; 7 nucleotides align to TRBD2. The length of the CDR3 is 17 residues. V shed 3 bases and J 5 bases; nucleotides not matched to a gene: 15. Germline CDR1 and CDR2: SEHNR and FQNEAQ (reference sequence). CDR3 sequence reads: CASSFPRGGSVLETQYF. The DNA for the CDR3 is TGTGCCAGCAGCTTTCCAAGGGGAGGGTCAGTATTGGAGACCCAGTACTTC.

The chain carries TRBV5-6 and TRBJ1-2, with a tentative D call TRBD1 (6 bases). The CDR3 totals 15 residues. Germline V gene sequence: CDR1 SGHDT, CDR2 YYEEEE. The ends were cut back, 1 base at V and 4 bases at J, with 14 bases in the middle. CDR3 sequence: CASSLPDTGSYGYTF. The CDR3 DNA follows: TGTGCCAGCAGCTTGCCCGACACAGGGAGCTATGGCTACACCTTC. The whole variable domain, filled in from reference TRBV5-6 and TRBJ1-2, reads DAGVTQSPTHLIKTRGQQVTLRCSPKSGHDTVSWYQQALGQGPQFIFQYYEEEERQRGNFPDRFSGHQFPNYSSELNVNALLLGDSALYLCASSLPDTGSYGYTFGSGTRLTVV.

The chain joins TRBV19 to TRBJ1-4; 7 bases line up with TRBD1. The CDR3 is 15 residues long. The germline V gene has CDR1 LNHDA and CDR2 SQIVND (reference sequence). The V gene end was trimmed by 4 bases and the J gene end by 7 bases; junction bases not matched to a gene: 9. CDR3 protein: CASSTSGQRGEKLFF. The CDR3 region has the DNA TGTGCCAGTAGTACCTCGGGACAGAGGGGTGAAAAACTGTTTTTT.

The chain couples TRBV6-6 to TRBJ1-2; tentatively, D is TRBD1 (6 bases). Per the germline V gene, CDR1 is MNHNY and CDR2 is SVGAGI (reference sequence). The V and J ends lost 6 bases and 4 bases respectively, with 18 bases between them. The CDR3 spans 15 residues. The CDR3 nucleotides are TGTGCCAGCAGAACTACAGGGACGATCTCCTATGGCTACACCTTC. It specifies CASRTTGTISYGYTF.

This chain joins TRBV7-9 and TRBJ2-1; tentative D call: TRBD2 (6 bases). In germline, CDR1 is SEHNR, CDR2 FQNEAQ (reference sequence). Trimming removed 0 bases from V and 3 bases from J, with 9 bases in between. The CDR3 length is 15 residues. The CDR3 reads CASSLARLVYNEQFF. The CDR3 nucleotides read TGTGCCAGCAGCTTAGCCCGACTAGTCTACAATGAGCAGTTCTTC.

This clone occurred once. V usage is TRBV5-4 and J usage is TRBJ1-1; 7 positions agree with TRBD1. This CDR3 has 15 amino acids. CDR1 is SGHNT, CDR2 YYREEE, per germline (reference sequence). The V and J ends lost 5 bases and 2 bases, in that order; junction bases with no gene match: 9. The CDR3 nucleotides read TGTGCCAGCAGAGGGTCCGGGACAGAAAACACTGAAGCTTTCTTT. Its protein product is CASRGSGTENTEAFF.

The chain employs TRBV7-2 and TRBJ2-2; a possible D gene is TRBD2 (5 bases). The CDR3 has 16 residues. CDR1 is SGHTA and CDR2 is FQGNSA in the germline V gene. V was pared by 2 bases and J by 7 bases, with 17 bases between. CDR3 coding DNA: TGTGCCAGCAGCTTAATGCGGGCAGGTATCCACGGGGAGCTGTTTTTT. Translating it yields CASSLMRAGIHGELFF.

V usage is TRBV7-9 and J usage is TRBJ1-1; no firm D call. The CDR3 covers 13 residues. Germline CDR1 reads SEHNR; CDR2 reads FQNEAQ (reference sequence). V dropped 6 bases and J dropped 5 bases, with 13 bases sitting between them. The CDR3 loop is CASRTSAATEAFF. CDR3 DNA: TGTGCCAGCAGGACCTCCGCGGCAACTGAAGCTTTCTTT.

Concerning this clone: A read error may produce the germline difference seen at one junction end. The CDR3 DNA follows: TGTGCCAGCATCTTAGCGGGGGGAATGGGCAATGAGCAGTTCTTC. Translating gives CASILAGGMGNEQFF. The chain has TRBV7-8 and TRBJ2-1, with 10 nucleotides matching TRBD2. This CDR3 region has 15 residues. In germline, CDR1 is SGHVS, CDR2 FQNEAQ.

This chain joins TRBV4-3 and TRBJ2-2, with TRBD2 as a possible D gene (5 bases). The V end lost 1 base, the J end lost 5 bases, and 8 bases lay between the germline ends. The CDR3 is 14 residues long. The germline gives CDR1 LGHNA, CDR2 YSLEER. The CDR3 DNA reads TGCGCCAGCAGCCAAGGTCCGGGAACCGGGGAGCTGTTTTTT. Translating gives CASSQGPGTGELFF.

The CDR3 protein is CSASEGVTLHF. The CDR3 region has the DNA TGCAGTGCTAGCGAGGGGGTCACCCTCCACTTT. The V gene is TRBV20-1, the J gene TRBJ1-6, with a weak D call TRBD1 (6 bases). The CDR3 has 11 amino acids. With 3 bases removed from V and 14 bases from J, the gap between germline ends came to 11 bases. CDR1 DFQATT and CDR2 SNEGSKA come from the germline V gene (reference sequence).

This clone appeared once. The V and J genes are TRBV7-2 and TRBJ2-7; possibly TRBD2 for D (6 bases). CDR1 SGHTA and CDR2 FQGNSA come from the germline V gene. This CDR3 contains 16 residues. Trimming left V 5 bases short and J 3 bases short, with 20 bases between. The CDR3 spells CASSNPHYGGGYEQYF. The CDR3 DNA is TGTGCCAGCAGCAACCCTCACTACGGGGGAGGCTACGAGCAGTACTTC.